This TCR beta chain was documented in a study of T cells expressing NK-cell markers. Study details: Within the sequenced cohort of eight donors, seven exhibited HCMV seropositivity and one was seronegative.

It was by 5'RACE template switching with UMIs that TCR beta cDNA was made. No DNA is given; TCRdb re-called the 5' RACE reads and lists each CDR3 protein once. This sample carries some 390,000 distinct CDR3 sequences, with approximately 11% going to the ten biggest clones. Note on this clonotype: Antigen: not known.

Findings and limits, study-wide: The CD3+CD56-NKG2C+ fraction of several donors was likewise dominated by these clonotypes.

The length of the CDR3 is 15 residues. Germline values: CDR1 SGHTA, CDR2 FQGTGA. This clonotype was sampled from a woman aged 45-59 years in good health. Material for sequencing was blood T cells: a sorted CD56 or NKG2C T cell subset, CD4+ or CD8+ T cells, or bulk PBMC T cells (not recorded which). The chain couples TRBV7-3 to TRBJ1-1; TCRdb's D call, TRBD1, is unchecked because there is no DNA. The CDR3: CASSLGQGAETEAFF. The complete variable domain, with remaining parts taken from reference TRBV7-3 and TRBJ1-1, reads GAGVSQTPSNKVTEKGKYVELRCDPISGHTALYWYRQSLGQGPEFLIYFQGTGAADDSGLPNDRFFAVRPEGSVSTLKIQRTERGDSAVYLCASSLGQGAETEAFFGQGTRLTVV.